These T cell receptor beta chains were read from a single sample in a study of blood T cell repertoires in COVID-19. Clones were sequenced by immunoSEQ multiplex PCR, and TCRdb holds only the in-frame ones, with some missing. This table holds around 230,000 clones, roughly 86% found once. The specimen sequenced was PBMCs or T cells enriched from blood (not recorded which). The origin of the receptors is a man aged 18 to 29 with acute COVID-19. Both conserved end residues are part of each CDR3. D genes are given only for firm matches. Clone size is given for some rows only: seen once, a few or many times, or a class if the clone is expanded.

V: TRBV24-1; J: TRBJ2-1; D: NA; size: NA; CDR3: CATSGHSYNEQFF; DNA: TGTGCCACCAGTGGACACTCCTACAATGAGCAGTTCTTC
V: TRBV6-5; J: TRBJ2-1; D: TRBD2; size: NA; CDR3: CASSYGVSGVRVEQFF; DNA: TGTGCCAGCAGTTACGGGGTTAGCGGGGTCAGGGTGGAGCAGTTCTTC
V: TRBV19; J: TRBJ1-1; D: NA; size: NA; CDR3: CASSIDLSGSGTEAFF; DNA: TGTGCCAGTAGTATAGATCTATCGGGGTCGGGCACTGAAGCTTTCTTT
V: TRBV28; J: TRBJ1-5; D: TRBD1; size: NA; CDR3: CATFWSTGGNQPQHF; DNA: TGTGCCACCTTCTGGAGTACAGGGGGCAATCAGCCCCAGCATTTT
V: TRBV3-1/TRBV3-2; J: TRBJ2-7; D: TRBD1; size: NA; CDR3: CASSQSGGPYEQYF; DNA: TGTGCCAGCAGCCAGTCAGGGGGCCCCTACGAGCAGTACTTC
V: TRBV27; J: TRBJ1-3; D: NA; size: NA; CDR3: CASSPDSSGNTIYF; DNA: TGTGCCAGCAGCCCGGACAGCTCTGGAAACACCATATATTTT
V: TRBV11-2; J: TRBJ1-1; D: NA; size: NA; CDR3: CASSSPAKGTEAFF; DNA: TGTGCCAGCAGCTCGCCGGCGAAGGGGACTGAAGCTTTCTTT
V: TRBV20-1; J: TRBJ1-5; D: NA; size: NA; CDR3: CSASATDSNQPQHF; DNA: TGCAGTGCTAGTGCGACAGATAGCAATCAGCCCCAGCATTTT
V: TRBV3-1/TRBV3-2; J: TRBJ2-7; D: TRBD2; size: NA; CDR3: CASSQGLAGSAVGEQYF; DNA: TGTGCCAGCAGCCAAGGACTAGCGGGATCCGCTGTTGGCGAGCAGTACTTC
V: TRBV11-2; J: TRBJ2-7; D: TRBD1; size: NA; CDR3: CASTGVVRDRGYEQYF; DNA: TGTGCCAGCACCGGGGTGGTCCGGGACAGGGGTTACGAGCAGTACTTC
V: TRBV10-3; J: TRBJ2-1; D: NA; size: NA; CDR3: CAISEENRSYNEQFF; DNA: TGTGCCATCAGTGAGGAGAACCGCTCCTACAATGAGCAGTTCTTC
V: TRBV28; J: TRBJ2-7; D: NA; size: NA; CDR3: CAISRQRAYEQYF; DNA: TGTGCCATCTCGCGCCAGCGGGCCTACGAGCAGTACTTC
V: TRBV5-5; J: TRBJ2-7; D: TRBD2; size: NA; CDR3: CASSWGLAGVFSYEQYF; DNA: TGTGCCAGCAGCTGGGGACTAGCGGGAGTTTTCTCCTACGAGCAGTACTTC
V: TRBV7-9; J: TRBJ1-5; D: NA; size: few; CDR3: CASSLPGRPQHF; DNA: TGTGCCAGCAGCTTACCAGGTCGGCCCCAGCATTTT
V: TRBV10-3; J: TRBJ2-3; D: NA; size: NA; CDR3: CAIRGDGGGGTDTQYF; DNA: TGTGCCATCAGGGGAGACGGAGGGGGCGGCACAGATACGCAGTATTTT
V: TRBV19; J: TRBJ2-1; D: TRBD1; size: NA; CDR3: CASSIFPGQGINEQFF; DNA: TGTGCCAGCTCTATTTTTCCGGGACAGGGAATCAATGAGCAGTTCTTC
V: TRBV27; J: TRBJ1-2; D: NA; size: NA; CDR3: CASSPGFGDTANYGYTF; DNA: TGTGCCAGCAGTCCCGGGTTTGGGGACACCGCTAACTATGGCTACACCTTC
V: TRBV28; J: TRBJ2-2; D: TRBD1; size: few; CDR3: CASSLGQGETGELFF; DNA: TGTGCCAGCAGTCTTGGACAGGGAGAGACCGGGGAGCTGTTTTTT
V: TRBV4-1; J: TRBJ2-7; D: TRBD1; size: NA; CDR3: CASSQDSRQGPYEQYF; DNA: TGCGCCAGCAGCCAAGATAGCAGACAGGGACCCTACGAGCAGTACTTC
V: TRBV6-2/TRBV6-3; J: TRBJ2-2; D: TRBD1; size: NA; CDR3: CASSSAGTGNRNSGPGELFF; DNA: TGTGCCAGCAGCTCCGCCGGGACAGGGAACCGAAATAGTGGTCCCGGGGAGCTGTTTTTT
V: TRBV11-3; J: TRBJ1-4; D: NA; size: NA; CDR3: CASSHREEKLFF; DNA: TGTGCCAGCAGCCACAGGGAGGAAAAACTGTTTTTT
V: TRBV15; J: TRBJ1-5; D: TRBD1; size: NA; CDR3: CATSRGRTGGYQPQHF; DNA: TGTGCCACCAGCAGAGGCCGGACAGGGGGTTATCAGCCCCAGCATTTT
V: TRBV7-8; J: TRBJ2-1; D: TRBD2; size: NA; CDR3: CASSLSLAPHNEQFF; DNA: TGTGCCAGCAGCTTATCACTAGCGCCTCACAATGAGCAGTTCTTC
V: TRBV6-4; J: TRBJ2-1; D: TRBD2; size: NA; CDR3: CASSEGGSSYNEQFF; DNA: TGTGCCAGCAGTGAGGGCGGGAGCTCCTACAATGAGCAGTTCTTC
V: TRBV19; J: TRBJ2-3; D: NA; size: NA; CDR3: CASCRAGMGDTQYF; DNA: TGTGCCAGCTGCAGAGCAGGGATGGGGGATACGCAGTATTTT
V: TRBV19; J: TRBJ2-5; D: NA; size: NA; CDR3: CASSIKQMETQYF; DNA: TGTGCCAGTAGTATAAAGCAAATGGAGACCCAGTACTTC
V: TRBV2; J: TRBJ2-7; D: NA; size: NA; CDR3: CASSIEIVAGEQYF; DNA: TGTGCCAGCAGTATTGAAATCGTTGCCGGCGAGCAGTACTTC